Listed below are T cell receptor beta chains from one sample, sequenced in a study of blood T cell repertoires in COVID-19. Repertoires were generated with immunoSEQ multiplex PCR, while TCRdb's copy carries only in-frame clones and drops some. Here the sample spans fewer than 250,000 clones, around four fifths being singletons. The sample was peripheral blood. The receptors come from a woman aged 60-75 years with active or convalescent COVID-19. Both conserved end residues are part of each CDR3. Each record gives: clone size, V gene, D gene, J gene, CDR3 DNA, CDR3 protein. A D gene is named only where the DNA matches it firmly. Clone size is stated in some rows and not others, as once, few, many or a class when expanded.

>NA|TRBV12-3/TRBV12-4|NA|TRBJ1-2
TGTGCCAGCGCCTGGGGGGACCTCTATGGCTACACCTTC
CASAWGDLYGYTF
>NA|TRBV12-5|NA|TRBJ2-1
TGTGCTAGTGGTCTTAATCGTGAGCAGTTCTTC
CASGLNREQFF
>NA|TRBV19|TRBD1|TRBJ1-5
TGTGCCAGTAGTAGCCGACAGGGGGCACCCGTCAATCAGCCCCAGCATTTT
CASSSRQGAPVNQPQHF
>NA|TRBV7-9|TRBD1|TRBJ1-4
TGTGCCAGCAGCTTAGCGCGGGACAGTTCAAAACTGTTTTTT
CASSLARDSSKLFF
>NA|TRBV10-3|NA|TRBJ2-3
TGTGCCACGGGGGGCCCCGGAGATACGCAGTATTTT
CATGGPGDTQYF
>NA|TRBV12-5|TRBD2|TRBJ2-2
TGTGCTAGTGGTTTAGGTAGCGGGGGGACCGGGGAGCTGTTTTTT
CASGLGSGGTGELFF
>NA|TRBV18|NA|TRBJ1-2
TGTGCCAGCTCACCCGGCAGGGAACATGGCTACACCTTC
CASSPGREHGYTF
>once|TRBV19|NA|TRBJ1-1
TGTGCCAGTAGTGAACAGGCGGTTAACACTGAAGCTTTCTTT
CASSEQAVNTEAFF
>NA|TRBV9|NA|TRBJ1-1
TGTGCCAGCAGCGTAGGAGGGAGGGGGAACACTGAAGCTTTCTTT
CASSVGGRGNTEAFF
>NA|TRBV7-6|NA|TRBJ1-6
TGTGCCAAACTACGTGGGAGGGGCAATTCACCCCTCCACTTT
CAKLRGRGNSPLHF
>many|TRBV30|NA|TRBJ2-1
TGTGCCTGGAGTCCCTGGGAGGGGGGGAACAATGAGCAGTTCTTC
CAWSPWEGGNNEQFF
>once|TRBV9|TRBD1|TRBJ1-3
TGTGCCAGCAGTACCTCCGGGACAGCAGGAAACACCATATATTTT
CASSTSGTAGNTIYF
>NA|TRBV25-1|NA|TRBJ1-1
TGTGCCAGCAGTGCCGCAGTGAACACTGAAGCTTTCTTT
CASSAAVNTEAFF
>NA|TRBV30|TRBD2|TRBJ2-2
TGTGCCTGGAACCTCGGGGGGACCGGGGAGCTGTTTTTT
CAWNLGGTGELFF
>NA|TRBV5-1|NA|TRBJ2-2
TGCGCCAGCACCCAGGGCAGGCACACCGGGGAGCTGTTTTTT
CASTQGRHTGELFF
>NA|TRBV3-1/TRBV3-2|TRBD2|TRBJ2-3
TGTGCCAGCAGCCAAAGGCCGGGACTAGAAGGGGATACGCAGTATTTT
CASSQRPGLEGDTQYF
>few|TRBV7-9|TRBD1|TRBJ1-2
TGTGCCAGCAGCTTAGCGGGACAGCCAGGGGCCTTC
CASSLAGQPGAF
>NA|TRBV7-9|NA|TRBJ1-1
TGTGCCAGCAGCTTAGGACAGAGGAACACTGAAGCTTTCTTT
CASSLGQRNTEAFF
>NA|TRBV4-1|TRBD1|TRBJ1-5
TGCGCCAGCAGCTCTAGGTGGGACAGGGGAAGCGTGGTTGGCAATCAGCCCCAGCATTTT
CASSSRWDRGSVVGNQPQHF
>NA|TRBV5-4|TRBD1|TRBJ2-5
TGTGCCAGCAGCTGGGACAGTACACCGGGTCCCCAGTACTTC
CASSWDSTPGPQYF
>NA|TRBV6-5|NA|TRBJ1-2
TGTGCCAGCAGCATGATGACTAGCGGGGGACGTGGCTACACCTTC
CASSMMTSGGRGYTF
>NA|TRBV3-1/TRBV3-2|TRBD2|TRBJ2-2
TGTGCCAGCAGCCAAGGACGGACAAGCGGGGTTAACACCGGGGAGCTGTTTTTT
CASSQGRTSGVNTGELFF